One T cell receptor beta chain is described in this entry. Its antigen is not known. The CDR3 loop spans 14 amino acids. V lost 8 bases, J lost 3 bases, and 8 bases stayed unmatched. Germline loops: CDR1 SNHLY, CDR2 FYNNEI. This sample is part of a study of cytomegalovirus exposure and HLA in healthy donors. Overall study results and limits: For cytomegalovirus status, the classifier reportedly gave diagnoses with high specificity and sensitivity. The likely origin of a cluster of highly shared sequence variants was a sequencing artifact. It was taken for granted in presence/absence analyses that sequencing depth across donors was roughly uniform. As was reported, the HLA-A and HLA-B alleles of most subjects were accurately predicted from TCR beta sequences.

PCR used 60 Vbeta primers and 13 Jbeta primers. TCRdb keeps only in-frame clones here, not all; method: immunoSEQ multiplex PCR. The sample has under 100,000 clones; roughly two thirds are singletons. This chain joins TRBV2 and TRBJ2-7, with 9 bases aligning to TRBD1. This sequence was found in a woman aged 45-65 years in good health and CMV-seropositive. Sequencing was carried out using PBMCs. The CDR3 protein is CASGGRTGVYEQYF. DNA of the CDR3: TGTGCCAGCGGGGGAAGGACAGGGGTCTACGAGCAGTACTTC.